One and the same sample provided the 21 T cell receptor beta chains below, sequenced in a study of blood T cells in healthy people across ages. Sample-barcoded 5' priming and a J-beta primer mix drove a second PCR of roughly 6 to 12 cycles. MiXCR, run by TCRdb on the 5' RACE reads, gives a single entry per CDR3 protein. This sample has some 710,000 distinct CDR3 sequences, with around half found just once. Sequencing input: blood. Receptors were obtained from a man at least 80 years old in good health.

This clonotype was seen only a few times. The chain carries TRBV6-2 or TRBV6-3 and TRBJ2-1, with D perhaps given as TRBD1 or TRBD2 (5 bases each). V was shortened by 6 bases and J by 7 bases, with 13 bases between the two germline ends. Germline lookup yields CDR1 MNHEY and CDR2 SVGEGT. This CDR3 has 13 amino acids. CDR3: CASRSGPLNEQFF. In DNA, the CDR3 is TGTGCCAGCAGATCGGGACCGTTGAATGAGCAGTTCTTC.

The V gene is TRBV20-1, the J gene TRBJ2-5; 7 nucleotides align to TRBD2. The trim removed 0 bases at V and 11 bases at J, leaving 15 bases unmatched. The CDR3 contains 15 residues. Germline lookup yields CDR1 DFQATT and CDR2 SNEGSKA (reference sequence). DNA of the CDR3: TGCAGTGCTAGAGATTTAGCTAGCGGCCACAATGAGCAGTACTTC. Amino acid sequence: CSARDLASGHNEQYF.

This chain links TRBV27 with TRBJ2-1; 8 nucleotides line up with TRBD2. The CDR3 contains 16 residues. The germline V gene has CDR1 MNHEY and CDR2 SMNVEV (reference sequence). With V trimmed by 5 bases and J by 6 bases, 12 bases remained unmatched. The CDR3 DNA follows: TGTGCCAGCAGTCCACCAGGTTTACGGGAGGGCAATGAGCAGTTCTTC. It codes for CASSPPGLREGNEQFF.

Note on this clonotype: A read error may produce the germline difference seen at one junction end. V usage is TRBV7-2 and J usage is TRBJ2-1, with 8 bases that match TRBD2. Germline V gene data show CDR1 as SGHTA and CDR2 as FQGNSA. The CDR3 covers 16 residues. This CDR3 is CASSFVAGSSYKEQFF. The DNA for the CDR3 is TGTGCCAGCAGCTTCGTAGCGGGAAGCTCCTACAAGGAGCAGTTCTTC.

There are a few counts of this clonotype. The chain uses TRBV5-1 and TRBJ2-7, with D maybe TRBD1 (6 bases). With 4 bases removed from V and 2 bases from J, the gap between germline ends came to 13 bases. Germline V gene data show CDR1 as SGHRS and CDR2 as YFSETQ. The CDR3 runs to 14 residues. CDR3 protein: CASSRTTGAYEQYF. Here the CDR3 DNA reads TGCGCCAGCAGCCGGACGACAGGAGCCTACGAGCAGTACTTC.

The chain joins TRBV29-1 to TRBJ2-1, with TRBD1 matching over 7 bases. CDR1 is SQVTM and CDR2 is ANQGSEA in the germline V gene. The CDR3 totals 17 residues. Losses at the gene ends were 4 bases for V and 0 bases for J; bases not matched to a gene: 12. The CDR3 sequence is CSVAPMTGKNSYNEQFF. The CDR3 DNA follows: TGCAGCGTTGCCCCGATGACAGGGAAAAACTCCTACAATGAGCAGTTCTTC.

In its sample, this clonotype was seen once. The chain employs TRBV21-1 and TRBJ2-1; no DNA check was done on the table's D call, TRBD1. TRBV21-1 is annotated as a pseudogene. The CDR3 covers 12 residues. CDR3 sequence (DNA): TGTGCCAGCGGGGGGGCTGAGAATGAGCAGTTCTTC. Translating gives CASGGAENEQFF.

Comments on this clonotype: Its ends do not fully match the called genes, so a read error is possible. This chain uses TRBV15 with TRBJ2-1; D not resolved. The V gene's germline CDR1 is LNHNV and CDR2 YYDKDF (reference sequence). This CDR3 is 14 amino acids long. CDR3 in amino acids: CATSRGGRSNEQVF. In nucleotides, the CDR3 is TGTGCCACCAGCAGAGGTGGACGTTCCAATGAGCAGGTCTTC.

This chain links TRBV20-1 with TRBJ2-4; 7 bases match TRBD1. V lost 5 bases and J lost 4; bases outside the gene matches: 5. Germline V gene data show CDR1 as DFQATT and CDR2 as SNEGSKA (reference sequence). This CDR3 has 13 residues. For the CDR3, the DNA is TGCAGTGCTCGGGACAGCCTGAAAAACATTCAGTACTTC. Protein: CSARDSLKNIQYF.

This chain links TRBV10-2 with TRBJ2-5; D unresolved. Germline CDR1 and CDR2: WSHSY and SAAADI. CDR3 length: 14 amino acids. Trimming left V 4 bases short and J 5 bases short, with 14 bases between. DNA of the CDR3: TGCGCCAGCAGTGCGAACGGACCGTGGGAGACCCAGTACTTC. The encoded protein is CASSANGPWETQYF.

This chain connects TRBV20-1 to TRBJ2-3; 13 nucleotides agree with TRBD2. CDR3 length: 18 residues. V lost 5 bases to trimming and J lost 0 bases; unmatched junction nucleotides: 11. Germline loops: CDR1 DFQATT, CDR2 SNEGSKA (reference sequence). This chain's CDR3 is CSAPAGTSGATSTDTQYF. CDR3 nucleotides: TGCAGTGCTCCCGCCGGGACTAGCGGGGCAACTAGCACAGATACGCAGTATTTT.

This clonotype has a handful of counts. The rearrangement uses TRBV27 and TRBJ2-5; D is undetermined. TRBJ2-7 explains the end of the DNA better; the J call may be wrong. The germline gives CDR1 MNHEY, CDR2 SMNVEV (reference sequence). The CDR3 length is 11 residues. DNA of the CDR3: TGTGCCAGCAATGTGGGCGGCGAGCAGTACTTC. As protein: CASNVGGEQYF.

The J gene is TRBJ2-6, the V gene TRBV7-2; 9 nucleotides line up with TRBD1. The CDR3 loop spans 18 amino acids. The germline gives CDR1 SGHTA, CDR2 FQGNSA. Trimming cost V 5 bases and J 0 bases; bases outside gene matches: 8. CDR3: CASSPTGTGTSGANVLTF. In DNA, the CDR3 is TGTGCCAGCAGCCCTACCGGGACAGGGACCTCTGGGGCCAACGTCCTGACTTTC.

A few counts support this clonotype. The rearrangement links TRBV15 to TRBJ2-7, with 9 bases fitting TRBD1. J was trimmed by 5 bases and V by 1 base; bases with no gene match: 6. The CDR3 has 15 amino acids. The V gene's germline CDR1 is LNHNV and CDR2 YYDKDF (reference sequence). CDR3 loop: CATSRATGGWNEQYF. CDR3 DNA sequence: TGTGCCACCAGCAGAGCTACAGGGGGCTGGAACGAGCAGTACTTC.

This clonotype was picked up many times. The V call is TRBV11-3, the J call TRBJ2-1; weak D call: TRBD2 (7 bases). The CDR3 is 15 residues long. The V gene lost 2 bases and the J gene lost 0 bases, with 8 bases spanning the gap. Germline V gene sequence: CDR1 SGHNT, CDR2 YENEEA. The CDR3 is CASSLRGGSYNEQFF. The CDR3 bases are TGTGCCAGCAGCTTAAGGGGGGGCTCCTACAATGAGCAGTTCTTC.

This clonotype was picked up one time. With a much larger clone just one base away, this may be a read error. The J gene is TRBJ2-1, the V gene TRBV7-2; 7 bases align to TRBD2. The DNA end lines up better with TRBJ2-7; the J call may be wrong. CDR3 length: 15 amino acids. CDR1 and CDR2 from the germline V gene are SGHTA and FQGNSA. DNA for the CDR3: TGTGCCAGCAGCTTAGGCGGGAGTAACTACAATGAGCAGTACTTC. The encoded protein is CASSLGGSNYNEQYF.

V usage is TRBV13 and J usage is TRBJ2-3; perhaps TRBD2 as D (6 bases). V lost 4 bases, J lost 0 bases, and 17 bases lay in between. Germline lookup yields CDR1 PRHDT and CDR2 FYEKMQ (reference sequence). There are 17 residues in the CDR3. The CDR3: CASSSDTGTSSTDTQYF. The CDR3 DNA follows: TGTGCCAGCAGCTCAGACACCGGGACTTCTAGCACAGATACGCAGTATTTT. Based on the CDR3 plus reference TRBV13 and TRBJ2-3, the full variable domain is AAGVIQSPRHLIKEKRETATLKCYPIPRHDTVYWYQQGPGQDPQFLISFYEKMQSDKGSIPDRFSAQQFSDYHSELNMSSLELGDSALYFCASSSDTGTSSTDTQYFGPGTRLTVL.

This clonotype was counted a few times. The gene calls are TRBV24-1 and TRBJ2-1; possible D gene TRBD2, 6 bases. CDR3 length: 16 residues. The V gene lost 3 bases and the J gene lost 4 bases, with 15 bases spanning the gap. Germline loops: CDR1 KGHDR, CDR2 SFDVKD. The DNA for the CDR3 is TGTGCCACCAGTGATAGGAGGGCTCCTCTGTACAATGAGCAGTTCTTC. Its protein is CATSDRRAPLYNEQFF.

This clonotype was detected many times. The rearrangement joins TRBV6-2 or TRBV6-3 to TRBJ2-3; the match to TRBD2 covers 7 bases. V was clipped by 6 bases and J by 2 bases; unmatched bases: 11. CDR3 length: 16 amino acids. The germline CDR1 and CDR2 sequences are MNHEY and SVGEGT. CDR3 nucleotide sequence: TGTGCCAGCAGCTTCCGTCCTAGCGGACTCACAGATACGCAGTATTTT. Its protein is CASSFRPSGLTDTQYF.

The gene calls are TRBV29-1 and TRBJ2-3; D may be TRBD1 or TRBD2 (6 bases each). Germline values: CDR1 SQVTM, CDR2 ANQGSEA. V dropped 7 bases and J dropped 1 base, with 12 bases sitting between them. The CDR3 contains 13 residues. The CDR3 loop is CSGRAGGTDTQYF. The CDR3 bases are TGCAGCGGGAGGGCAGGGGGCACAGATACGCAGTATTTT.

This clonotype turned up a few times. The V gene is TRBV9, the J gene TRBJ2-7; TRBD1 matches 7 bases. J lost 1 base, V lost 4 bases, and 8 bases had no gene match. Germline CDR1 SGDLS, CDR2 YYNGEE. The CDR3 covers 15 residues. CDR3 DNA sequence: TGTGCCAGCAGCCCCAACCCAGGGGGTTCCTACGAGCAGTACTTC. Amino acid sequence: CASSPNPGGSYEQYF. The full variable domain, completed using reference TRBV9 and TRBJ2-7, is DSGVTQTPKHLITATGQRVTLRCSPRSGDLSVYWYQQSLDQGLQFLIQYYNGEERAKGNILERFSAQQFPDLHSELNLSSLELGDSALYFCASSPNPGGSYEQYFGPGTRLTVT.